This TCR beta chain was sequenced for a study of cytomegalovirus exposure and HLA in healthy donors. Whole-study context: Most donors, 81% of around 400 genotyped, fell in the Caucasian-associated ancestry cluster.

The V gene's germline CDR1 is SGHRS and CDR2 YFSETQ. This CDR3 has 14 residues. Trimming removed 3 bases from V and 6 bases from J, with 15 bases in between. It was with 60 Vbeta and 13 Jbeta primers that the PCR ran. The protocol was immunoSEQ multiplex PCR, while the TCRdb copy is restricted to in-frame clones and leaves out a portion. The sample lists 150,000 or so clones, about 79% occurring once. Whole-study results and caveats: Later, an analysis showed that TCR beta chains associated with HLA were more clonally expanded than others that were equally common. An observed cluster of highly shared sequence variants was recorded as a likely sequencing artifact. Common viral pathogens seemed to be connected with several of the most significant clusters, according to a later analysis.

Comment on this clone: Its cognate antigen is unknown.

The chain combines TRBV5-1 with TRBJ1-1; D unclear. This TCR derives from a man aged 50 to 60 in good health and CMV-seropositive. Material: PBMCs. CDR3 nucleotide sequence: TGCGCCAGCAGCTCGGATACGGCGGTCGCTGAAGCTTTCTTT. Protein: CASSSDTAVAEAFF.